This note documents a single TCR beta chain sequence. Here immunoSEQ multiplex PCR was the method, and the copy in TCRdb shows in-frame clones only, minus some. Among about 120,000 clones listed, approximately 85% were seen once. This CDR3 contains 13 residues. V was trimmed by 1 base and J by 9 bases, leaving 13 bases between them. Per germline, CDR1 KGHSH and CDR2 LQKENI. The data stem from a study of blood T cell repertoires in COVID-19. Input material: peripheral blood. The clonotype originates from a man older than 75 with acute or convalescent COVID-19. The chain carries TRBV18 and TRBJ2-7; tentatively, D is TRBD2 (6 bases). This chain's CDR3 is CASSPQDSGGQYF. In DNA form, the CDR3 reads TGTGCCAGCTCACCACAGGATTCCGGGGGGCAGTACTTC.